The T cell receptor beta chain described here comes from a study of T-cell memory formation after mild COVID-19. Study-level results: Nothing showed for sure that second-wave clones peaking on day 37 were SARS-CoV-2 specific.

Concerning this clonotype: Its antigen is still unknown.

The CDR3 covers 15 residues. CDR1 is DFQATT, CDR2 SNEGSKA, per germline (reference sequence). Trimming cost V 4 bases and J 3 bases; bases outside gene matches: 9. A single record per CDR3 protein comes from TCRdb applying MiXCR to the 5' RACE reads. The sample records about 470,000 distinct CDR3 sequences, 15% to 20% being singletons. Input material: PBMCs or a T cell subset sorted from them (not recorded which). The receptor comes from an adult woman who had mild COVID-19 (a few samples of this study predate the infection). Cell type and time point are not known. This rearrangement joins TRBV20-1 to TRBJ2-4; 7 nucleotides match TRBD1. This chain's CDR3 is CSATWGQRGKNIQYF. CDR3 DNA: TGCAGTGCTACCTGGGGACAGAGGGGCAAAAACATTCAGTACTTC.